These 11 T cell receptor beta chains share one sample of origin, sequenced in a study of OX40 agonist ivuxolimab in advanced cancers. TCRdb's copy holds only in-frame clones and misses some; the assay was immunoSEQ multiplex PCR. The top ten hold approximately 0.29% of the sample, which has fewer than 120,000 clones, over 85% seen once. The starting material was CD4+ or CD8+ T cells sorted from blood, obtained in a trial of the OX40 agonist ivuxolimab. These receptors originate from an adult with an advanced solid tumor such as melanoma, head and neck, liver or kidney cancer.

The chain is built from TRBV5-8 and TRBJ2-2; no clear D. The CDR3 length is 16 residues. Trimming stripped 1 base from V and 0 bases from J, with 10 bases between. Per germline, CDR1 SGHTS and CDR2 YDEGEE. CDR3 sequence: CASSLRFGSNTGELFF. In DNA form, the CDR3 reads TGTGCCAGCAGCTTGCGCTTTGGTTCGAACACCGGGGAGCTGTTTTTT.

The gene calls are TRBV28 and TRBJ2-5; tentative D call: TRBD2 (5 bases). V dropped 7 bases and J dropped 3 bases, with 9 bases sitting between them. This CDR3 has 12 amino acids. Looked up from germline, CDR1 is MDHEN and CDR2 is SYDVKM. The CDR3 protein is CASIGEEETQYF. The CDR3 DNA is TGTGCCAGCATCGGGGAAGAAGAGACCCAGTACTTC.

V usage is TRBV6-5 and J usage is TRBJ1-2; D is unclear. This CDR3 has 12 residues. Germline V CDR1 and CDR2: MNHEY, SVGAGI. V gave up 7 bases and J gave up 8 bases, with 14 bases separating them. The CDR3 protein is CASKMGLEGYTF. In nucleotides, the CDR3 is TGTGCCAGCAAGATGGGTCTGGAGGGCTACACCTTC.

The V call is TRBV7-3, the J call TRBJ2-2, with D perhaps TRBD1 or TRBD2 (5 bases each). CDR1 is SGHTA and CDR2 is FQGTGA in the germline V gene. V was trimmed by 2 bases and J by 9 bases, leaving 13 bases between them. The length of the CDR3 is 14 residues. In DNA, the CDR3 is TGTGCCAGCAGCTTAGGGATCGGGGCCAGGGAGCTGTTTTTT. Its translation: CASSLGIGARELFF.

This chain joins TRBV6-5 and TRBJ2-7; 7 bases line up with TRBD2. Germline V lookup: CDR1 MNHEY, CDR2 SVGAGI. This CDR3 spans 16 amino acids. Trimming cost V 2 bases and J 0 bases; bases outside gene matches: 7. CDR3 in DNA: TGTGCCAGCAGTTACGCGGGAGCGGCCGACTCCTACGAGCAGTACTTC. Its protein is CASSYAGAADSYEQYF.

The gene calls are TRBV5-1 and TRBJ1-2; D is perhaps TRBD1 (6 bases). This CDR3 comprises 13 residues. Per the germline V gene, CDR1 is SGHRS and CDR2 is YFSETQ. V shed 1 base and J shed 6 bases, with 10 bases lying between them. As DNA, the CDR3 is TGCGCCAGCAGCTTGAACAGGGAACATGGCTACACCTTC. Translated: CASSLNREHGYTF. The full variable domain, rest sourced from reference TRBV5-1 and TRBJ1-2, is KAGVTQTPRYLIKTRGQQVTLSCSPISGHRSVSWYQQTPGQGLQFLFEYFSETQRNKGNFPGRFSGRQFSNSRSEMNVSTLELGDSALYLCASSLNREHGYTFGSGTRLTVV.

The CDR3 sequence: CASSLDRGAATETQYF. In DNA, the CDR3 is TGCGCCAGCAGCTTGGACAGGGGCGCTGCTACAGAGACCCAGTACTTC. This chain joins TRBV5-1 and TRBJ2-5, with TRBD1 identical over 7 bases. With V trimmed by 0 bases and J by 4 bases, 9 bases remained unmatched. Germline assignment: CDR1 SGHRS and CDR2 YFSETQ. The CDR3 runs 16 residues.

This clone was observed a handful of times. This chain links TRBV7-2 with TRBJ2-3; D is unresolved. Trimming removed 3 bases from V and 4 bases from J, with 17 bases in between. CDR1 is SGHTA and CDR2 is FQGNSA in the germline V gene. The CDR3 totals 16 residues. The CDR3 nucleotides read TGTGCCAGCAGCTTTGGACCCGCCCAGCAGGCAGATACGCAGTATTTT. Protein sequence: CASSFGPAQQADTQYF. Using reference TRBV7-2 and TRBJ2-3 for the parts outside the CDR3, the full variable domain is GAGVSQSPSNKVTEKGKDVELRCDPISGHTALYWYRQSLGQGLEFLIYFQGNSAPDKSGLPSDRFSAERTGGSVSTLTIQRTQQEDSAVYLCASSFGPAQQADTQYFGPGTRLTVL.

The chain employs TRBV6-6 and TRBJ1-5; 7 bases line up with TRBD1. The CDR3 runs 14 residues. The ends lost 5 bases at V and 11 bases at J; junction bases unmatched: 12. Germline CDR1 MNHNY, CDR2 SVGAGI (reference sequence). This CDR3 reads CASSPPGTAEAQHF. The CDR3 bases are TGTGCCAGCAGTCCACCCGGGACAGCGGAGGCCCAGCATTTT.

The chain employs TRBV28 and TRBJ2-3; 12 bases are shared with TRBD2. This CDR3 is 15 amino acids long. V dropped 5 bases and J dropped 6; count of bases not matched to a gene: 6. Germline V gene sequence: CDR1 MDHEN, CDR2 SYDVKM. The CDR3 region is CASSRTSGTGDTQYF. The CDR3 DNA is TGTGCCAGCAGTCGGACTAGCGGGACGGGGGATACGCAGTATTTT. Filled out from reference TRBV28 and TRBJ2-3, the complete variable domain reads DVKVTQSSRYLVKRTGEKVFLECVQDMDHENMFWYRQDPGLGLRLIYFSYDVKMKEKGDIPEGYSVSREKKERFSLILESASTNQTSMYLCASSRTSGTGDTQYFGPGTRLTVL.

This chain uses TRBV2 with TRBJ1-1; no clear D gene. Germline V lookup: CDR1 SNHLY, CDR2 FYNNEI. The CDR3 extends over 14 amino acids. The germline V and J ends were trimmed by 3 bases and 1 base, with 9 bases remaining between them. The CDR3 DNA reads TGTGCCAGCAGTGAGCAGCGGCAGAACACTGAAGCTTTCTTT. Translating gives CASSEQRQNTEAFF. The full variable domain, rest sourced from reference TRBV2 and TRBJ1-1, is EPEVTQTPSHQVTQMGQEVILRCVPISNHLYFYWYRQILGQKVEFLVSFYNNEISEKSEIFDDQFSVERPDGSNFTLKIRSTKLEDSAMYFCASSEQRQNTEAFFGQGTRLTVV.